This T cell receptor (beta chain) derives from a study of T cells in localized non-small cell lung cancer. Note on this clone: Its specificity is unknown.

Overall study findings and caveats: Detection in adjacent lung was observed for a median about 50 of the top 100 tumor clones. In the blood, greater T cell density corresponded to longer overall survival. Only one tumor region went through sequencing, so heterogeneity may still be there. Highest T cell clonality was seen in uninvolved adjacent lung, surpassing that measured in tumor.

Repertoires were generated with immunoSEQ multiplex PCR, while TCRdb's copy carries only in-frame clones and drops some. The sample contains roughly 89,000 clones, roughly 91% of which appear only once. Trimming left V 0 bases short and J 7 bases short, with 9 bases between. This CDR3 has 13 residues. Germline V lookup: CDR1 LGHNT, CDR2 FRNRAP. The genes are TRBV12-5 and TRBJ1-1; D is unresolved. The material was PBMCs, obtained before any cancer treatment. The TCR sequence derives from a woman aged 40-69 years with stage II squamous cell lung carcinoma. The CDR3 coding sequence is TGTGCTAGTGGTTTGGTAGGAAGCCTTGAAGCTTTCTTT. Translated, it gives CASGLVGSLEAFF.